One and the same sample provided the 17 T cell receptor beta chains below, sequenced in a study of STAT3 mutations in large granular lymphocyte leukemia. The antigens of these receptors remain unknown. Study-level findings and limits: In T-cell large granular lymphocyte leukemia, about half of patients showed multiple immunodominant subclonotypes.

Libraries were prepared by immunoSEQ multiplex PCR; TCRdb keeps only in-frame clonotypes and omits some of them. The sample contains 2,500 or so clones, around 53% of which appear only once. The sample was peripheral blood mononuclear cells. These receptors originate from a man aged 60 to 75 with T-cell large granular lymphocyte leukemia. Some clones in this sample may be carry-over from other donors' samples.

This clone is a singleton in its sample. The chain's CDR3 is CASSSGRRASYEQYF. The CDR3 DNA reads TGTGCCAGCTCAAGCGGGCGTAGGGCCTCCTACGAGCAGTACTTC. The V call is TRBV18, the J call TRBJ2-7; the D gene is possibly TRBD2 (6 bases). The V end lost 5 bases, the J end lost 0 bases, and 14 bases lay between the germline ends. Per the germline V gene, CDR1 is KGHSH and CDR2 is LQKENI. CDR3 length equals 15 residues.

The chain links TRBV5-1 to TRBJ2-1; 9 bases agree with TRBD2. This CDR3 region has 13 residues. The V segment lost 7 bases and the J segment 3 bases; nucleotides outside the gene matches: 2. CDR1 is SGHRS and CDR2 is YFSETQ in the germline V gene. The CDR3 coding sequence is TGCGCCAGCGCGGGGGGGTTCTACAATGAGCAGTTCTTC. It translates to CASAGGFYNEQFF.

This chain connects TRBV7-9 to TRBJ2-7; D uncertain. The germline V gene encodes CDR1 SEHNR and CDR2 FQNEAQ (reference sequence). The CDR3 loop spans 14 amino acids. Deletions cut 2 bases from V and 3 bases from J, with 11 bases between. CDR3 protein: CASSLYPSNYEQYF. In nucleotides, the CDR3 is TGTGCCAGCAGCTTATATCCCTCGAACTACGAGCAGTACTTC.

The gene calls are TRBV7-9 and TRBJ1-6; no clear D gene. Looked up from germline, CDR1 is SEHNR and CDR2 is FQNEAQ (reference sequence). This CDR3 has 13 residues. V was pared by 1 base and J by 9 bases, with 7 bases between. CDR3 DNA sequence: TGTGCCAGCAGCTTAGACTGGGGTTCACCCCTCCACTTT. Residues: CASSLDWGSPLHF.

This chain links TRBV19 with TRBJ1-1; weak D call: TRBD1 (5 bases). Germline CDR1 is LNHDA and CDR2 is SQIVND (reference sequence). The CDR3 consists of 13 residues. Trimming pared 9 bases from V and 1 base from J, leaving 12 bases between. CDR3 in DNA: TGTGCCAGCGCAGGGAGGGGGAACACTGAAGCTTTCTTT. The encoded protein is CASAGRGNTEAFF.

This clone was found a few times. The chain joins TRBV9 to TRBJ2-1; TRBD2 matches at 10 bases. The germline CDR1 and CDR2 sequences are SGDLS and YYNGEE. The CDR3 covers 16 residues. The J segment lost 8 bases and the V segment lost 3 bases, leaving 11 bases of the junction unmatched. Here the CDR3 DNA reads TGTGCCAGCAGCGAAAATCTAGCGGGAGTAAGGGATGAGCAGTTCTTC. Its protein product is CASSENLAGVRDEQFF.

The chain combines TRBV15 with TRBJ2-5; TRBD2 agrees at 8 bases. Germline-derived CDR1 and CDR2 are LNHNV and YYDKDF (reference sequence). The CDR3 consists of 14 residues. V gave up 8 bases and J gave up 4 bases; unmatched junction bases: 9. CDR3 nucleotide sequence: TGTGCCACCGGGCTCCGGGGGGGCGGAGAGACCCAGTACTTC. Protein: CATGLRGGGETQYF.

The V gene is TRBV30, the J gene TRBJ1-2, with D possibly being TRBD1 (5 bases). Trimming shortened V by 0 bases and J by 3 bases, and 11 bases separated the two germline ends. CDR1 GTSNPN and CDR2 SVGIG come from the germline V gene (reference sequence). This CDR3 spans 14 amino acids. The DNA of the CDR3 is TGTGCCTGGAGTGTGTTAGGGACTGACTATGGCTACACCTTC. Translation gives CAWSVLGTDYGYTF.

By frequency in the sample, this clone is medium-sized. The CDR3 bases are TGTGCCAGTAGCCGACAGGCCCCTTACACCGGGGAGCTGTTTTTT. Encoded protein: CASSRQAPYTGELFF. The chain joins TRBV19 to TRBJ2-2; maybe TRBD1 (6 bases). The CDR3 is 15 residues long. V lost 6 bases to trimming and J lost 3 bases, with 14 bases between them. The germline CDR1 and CDR2 sequences are LNHDA and SQIVND (reference sequence).

This chain connects TRBV18 to TRBJ2-1, with D unclear. This CDR3 has 13 amino acids. The germline V and J ends were trimmed by 1 base and 9 bases, with 10 bases remaining between them. Germline V lookup: CDR1 KGHSH, CDR2 LQKENI. The DNA for the CDR3 is TGTGCCAGCTCACCACTGGTTTCGGGTGAGCAGTTCTTC. Protein sequence: CASSPLVSGEQFF.

The chain links TRBV7-9 to TRBJ1-2; the match to TRBD1 covers 8 bases. The CDR3 is 16 residues long. Germline loops: CDR1 SEHNR, CDR2 FQNEAQ (reference sequence). V trimming: 7 bases; J trimming: 5 bases; junction bases outside the gene matches: 15. CDR3 bases: TGTGCCAGCACATCCGACAGGGGTCCGAGGGGGTATGGCTACACCTTC. Its translation is CASTSDRGPRGYGYTF.

The V call is TRBV7-9, the J call TRBJ1-5, with D maybe TRBD1 (6 bases). This CDR3 contains 14 residues. CDR1 is SEHNR, CDR2 FQNEAQ, per germline (reference sequence). Trimming removed 5 bases from V and 4 bases from J, with 12 bases in between. CDR3 protein: CASSQSGANQPQHF. The DNA of the CDR3 is TGTGCCAGCAGCCAGTCAGGGGCGAATCAGCCCCAGCATTTT.

The genes are TRBV7-2 and TRBJ2-7; TRBD1 matches at 7 bases. V shed 3 bases, J shed 5 bases, and the junction held 7 bases outside the gene matches. From germline, CDR1 is SGHTA and CDR2 FQGNSA. This CDR3 contains 14 residues. This CDR3 is CASSLGQPLNEQYF. CDR3 sequence (DNA): TGTGCCAGCAGCTTGGGACAGCCCTTGAACGAGCAGTACTTC.

The gene calls are TRBV5-1 and TRBJ2-1, with D maybe TRBD2 (6 bases). There are 17 residues in the CDR3. The ends were cut back, 2 bases at V and 5 bases at J, with 20 bases in the middle. Germline values: CDR1 SGHRS, CDR2 YFSETQ. The CDR3 region has the DNA TGCGCCAGCAGCTTCGGGGGTGGGCTCCTATCGAACAATGAGCAGTTCTTC. It yields the protein CASSFGGGLLSNNEQFF.

In its sample, this clone ranks as hyperexpanded. The chain carries TRBV28 and TRBJ2-3; 7 bases are a match to TRBD2. The germline V gene encodes CDR1 MDHEN and CDR2 SYDVKM. Unmatched junction bases numbered 4, after V lost 4 bases and J lost 0 bases. The CDR3 totals 15 residues. The CDR3 protein is CASSSGGDSTDTQYF. DNA of the CDR3: TGTGCCAGCAGTTCGGGGGGAGACAGCACAGATACGCAGTATTTT.

The chain carries TRBV5-1 and TRBJ2-7; perhaps TRBD2 as D (6 bases). V was trimmed by 4 bases and J by 4 bases, leaving 18 bases between them. The V gene's germline CDR1 is SGHRS and CDR2 YFSETQ. This CDR3 is 15 amino acids long. CDR3 sequence reads: CASSTGPSGRYEQYF. CDR3 nucleotide sequence: TGCGCCAGCAGCACCGGACCCTCAGGGAGGTACGAGCAGTACTTC.

This clone was observed a handful of times. The chain joins TRBV5-8 to TRBJ2-7, with 8 bases identical to TRBD1. The CDR3 loop spans 16 amino acids. Germline CDR1 and CDR2: SGHTS and YDEGEE. V lost 0 bases to trimming and J lost 5 bases; unmatched junction nucleotides: 10. CDR3 protein: CASSLGTDRELNEQYF. The DNA for the CDR3 is TGTGCCAGCAGCTTGGGAACGGACAGGGAGCTTAACGAGCAGTACTTC.